This entry lists 29 T cell receptor beta chains sequenced from one sample in a study of T cell changes during pregnancy in multiple sclerosis. Generated by immunoSEQ multiplex PCR, the TCRdb table keeps only in-frame clones and is missing some. This sample has about 36,000 clones, with 85% to 95% found just once. This specimen was CD4+ T cells from peripheral blood mononuclear cells, taken in the first trimester of pregnancy. The source is a female donor with multiple sclerosis, enrolled in a pregnancy study.

This clone was observed once. This chain uses TRBV18 with TRBJ1-4; D is possibly TRBD1 (6 bases). This CDR3 comprises 17 residues. V was trimmed by 3 bases and J by 9 bases, leaving 23 bases between them. In germline, CDR1 is KGHSH, CDR2 LQKENI. The CDR3 is CASSPPLGTGTMKKLFF. For the CDR3, the DNA is TGTGCCAGCTCACCCCCCTTGGGAACAGGGACTATGAAAAAACTGTTTTTT. The full variable domain, with the rest looked up from reference TRBV18 and TRBJ1-4, is NAGVMQNPRHLVRRRGQEARLRCSPMKGHSHVYWYRQLPEEGLKFMVYLQKENIIDESGMPKERFSAEFPKEGPSILRIQQVVRGDSAAYFCASSPPLGTGTMKKLFFGSGTQLSVL.

This clone came up once. The chain is built from TRBV7-2 and TRBJ1-2; the match to TRBD1 covers 8 bases. Germline V CDR1 and CDR2: SGHTA, FQGNSA. J was trimmed by 9 bases and V by 4 bases; bases with no gene match: 10. The CDR3 runs to 14 residues. The CDR3 nucleotides are TGTGCCAGCAGCTCCGACAGGGGAAGTCTCAGCTACACCTTC. As protein: CASSSDRGSLSYTF.

The chain employs TRBV5-1 and TRBJ1-2, with D possibly matching TRBD1 (6 bases). The germline gives CDR1 SGHRS, CDR2 YFSETQ. The CDR3 has 14 residues. Trimming removed 0 bases at V and 2 bases at J, with 8 bases between. CDR3 nucleotide sequence: TGCGCCAGCAGCTTGGGGGGGCGGAACTATGGCTACACCTTC. Its protein is CASSLGGRNYGYTF.

This chain connects TRBV2 to TRBJ2-4; 7 bases agree with TRBD2. CDR3 length: 16 amino acids. Germline V gene data show CDR1 as SNHLY and CDR2 as FYNNEI. With V trimmed by 6 bases and J by 3 bases, 11 bases remained unmatched. The CDR3 spells CASRLGGGGLKNIQYF. The CDR3 nucleotides read TGTGCCAGCAGGCTCGGTGGGGGAGGGCTCAAAAACATTCAGTACTTC. Drawing the rest from reference TRBV2 and TRBJ2-4, the complete variable domain is EPEVTQTPSHQVTQMGQEVILRCVPISNHLYFYWYRQILGQKVEFLVSFYNNEISEKSEIFDDQFSVERPDGSNFTLKIRSTKLEDSAMYFCASRLGGGGLKNIQYFGAGTRLSVL.

V usage is TRBV11-2 and J usage is TRBJ1-3; D gene unclear. The CDR3 extends over 14 amino acids. Germline loops: CDR1 SGHAT, CDR2 FQNNGV. V lost 5 bases to trimming and J lost 13 bases, with 21 bases between them. CDR3 coding DNA: TGTGCCAGCAGCCCCGCCGGTGCTTCAATGAGAATATATTTT. It specifies CASSPAGASMRIYF.

This clone was observed a single time. The chain couples TRBV28 to TRBJ2-7; D call uncertain. The germline CDR1 and CDR2 sequences are MDHEN and SYDVKM. The length of the CDR3 is 13 residues. The CDR3 protein is CASHGRLSYEQYF. CDR3 coding DNA: TGTGCAAGCCACGGCAGACTCTCCTACGAGCAGTACTTC.

V and J are TRBV18 and TRBJ2-6; D is unclear. This CDR3 has 16 amino acids. Germline values: CDR1 KGHSH, CDR2 LQKENI. Trimming left V 2 bases short and J 0 bases short, with 8 bases between. The CDR3 spells CASSPKTASGANVLTF. DNA for the CDR3: TGTGCCAGCTCACCAAAAACAGCCTCTGGGGCCAACGTCCTGACTTTC.

The chain carries TRBV30 and TRBJ1-3, with D perhaps matching TRBD1 (5 bases). CDR3 length: 16 residues. The V end was cut by 0 bases, the J end by 1 base, with 13 bases between. Germline lookup yields CDR1 GTSNPN and CDR2 SVGIG (reference sequence). The CDR3 here is CAWSVLPRASGNTIYF. CDR3 bases: TGTGCCTGGAGTGTACTCCCCAGGGCGTCTGGAAACACCATATATTTT.

The V call is TRBV6-6, the J call TRBJ2-2; TRBD2 aligns across 7 bases. Germline V gene sequence: CDR1 MNHNY, CDR2 SVGAGI (reference sequence). V lost 3 bases, J lost 7 bases, and 5 bases stayed unmatched. This CDR3 has 14 amino acids. In DNA form, the CDR3 reads TGTGCCAGCAGTTATGGCGGGAGTCTCGGGGAGCTGTTTTTT. Translated, it gives CASSYGGSLGELFF.

The chain has TRBV6-6 and TRBJ1-5; possible D gene TRBD1, 6 bases. Germline CDR1 MNHNY, CDR2 SVGAGI (reference sequence). This CDR3 comprises 14 residues. Trimming removed 5 bases from V and 4 bases from J, with 12 bases in between. CDR3 nucleotides: TGTGCCAGCAGTAGAGGGGGTACTAATCAGCCCCAGCATTTT. Its protein is CASSRGGTNQPQHF.

The V gene is TRBV19, the J gene TRBJ2-1, with D maybe TRBD2 (5 bases). CDR1 LNHDA and CDR2 SQIVND come from the germline V gene (reference sequence). Trimming pared 5 bases from V and 15 bases from J, leaving 17 bases between. This CDR3 contains 12 residues. This CDR3 is CASSSPSGLRFF. In DNA form, the CDR3 reads TGTGCCAGTAGTTCCCCCAGCGGCCTAAGGTTCTTC.

This chain uses TRBV7-2 with TRBJ2-1; the match to TRBD2 covers 7 bases. After removal of 1 base from V and 7 bases from J, the junction contained 7 bases not matched to a gene. The V gene's germline CDR1 is SGHTA and CDR2 FQGNSA. The CDR3 contains 15 residues. As DNA, the CDR3 is TGTGCCAGCAGCTTAGTTGGGGGGAGGGTTAATGAGCAGTTCTTC. It is translated as CASSLVGGRVNEQFF. Variable domain in full (rest from reference TRBV7-2 and TRBJ2-1): GAGVSQSPSNKVTEKGKDVELRCDPISGHTALYWYRQSLGQGLEFLIYFQGNSAPDKSGLPSDRFSAERTGGSVSTLTIQRTQQEDSAVYLCASSLVGGRVNEQFFGPGTRLTVL.

For the CDR3, the DNA is TGTGCCAGCAGTCCCCGGACTAGTCAGTACAATGAGCAGTTCTTC. The encoded protein is CASSPRTSQYNEQFF. The chain employs TRBV6-6 and TRBJ2-1; TRBD2 matches 7 bases. Germline V gives CDR1 MNHNY, CDR2 SVGAGI (reference sequence). The CDR3 length is 15 residues. V lost 5 bases to trimming and J lost 4 bases; unmatched junction nucleotides: 8.

The rearrangement uses TRBV30 and TRBJ1-5; a weak D match, TRBD1 (6 bases). The germline V and J ends were trimmed by 2 bases and 2 bases, with 25 bases remaining between them. Germline V lookup: CDR1 GTSNPN, CDR2 SVGIG (reference sequence). The length of the CDR3 is 19 residues. As DNA, the CDR3 is TGTGCCTGGAGTAGGACAGTCCCGGGCGTCATGGAGGGCAATCAGCCCCAGCATTTT. As protein: CAWSRTVPGVMEGNQPQHF.

The chain combines TRBV5-6 with TRBJ2-1; tentatively, D is TRBD2 (7 bases). V was trimmed by 4 bases and J by 6 bases, leaving 23 bases between them. Germline CDR1 reads SGHDT; CDR2 reads YYEEEE. This CDR3 region has 17 residues. The CDR3 protein is CASSPSQIGGARNEQFF. DNA for the CDR3: TGTGCCAGCAGCCCGAGTCAGATTGGGGGGGCCCGCAATGAGCAGTTCTTC.

The chain has TRBV7-3 and TRBJ2-7; the match to TRBD1 covers 9 bases. CDR1 SGHTA and CDR2 FQGTGA come from the germline V gene. J gave up 4 bases and V 2 bases, and 3 bases lay outside the gene matches. The CDR3 sequence is 14 residues long. CDR3: CASSLWGQGYEQYF. The DNA for the CDR3 is TGTGCCAGCAGCTTATGGGGACAGGGTTACGAGCAGTACTTC.

The gene calls are TRBV9 and TRBJ1-1; possibly TRBD1 for D (6 bases). The CDR3 spans 13 residues. Germline-derived CDR1 and CDR2 are SGDLS and YYNGEE. V lost 3 bases and J 8 bases, leaving 14 bases between the germline ends. In nucleotides, the CDR3 is TGTGCCAGCAGCGGTAGCGCCGGGACAGAAGCTTTCTTT. As protein: CASSGSAGTEAFF.

The chain employs TRBV5-1 and TRBJ2-7, with 9 bases identical to TRBD1. This CDR3 region has 15 residues. CDR1 and CDR2 (germline): SGHRS, YFSETQ. Germline trimming cut 0 bases from V and 5 bases from J; bases unmatched to any gene: 6. The CDR3, as DNA: TGCGCCAGCAGCTTGGCCGGGGGGACAGGGCACGAGCAGTACTTC. It yields the protein CASSLAGGTGHEQYF.

The chain employs TRBV10-3 and TRBJ2-7; TRBD1 matches at 9 bases. J lost 4 bases, V lost 4 bases, and 2 bases had no gene match. CDR3 length: 13 residues. Germline-derived CDR1 and CDR2 are ENHRY and SYGVKD. This CDR3 reads CAISAGQGYEQYF. The CDR3 DNA is TGTGCCATCAGTGCGGGACAGGGTTACGAGCAGTACTTC.

The chain combines TRBV5-5 with TRBJ2-1, with 7 bases lining up with TRBD2. The junction had 4 bases not matched to a gene; V was cut back by 4 bases and J by 9 bases. The CDR3 has 12 residues. The V gene's germline CDR1 is SGHKS and CDR2 YYEKEE (reference sequence). The CDR3 here is CASSRDYREQFF. CDR3 nucleotide sequence: TGTGCCAGCAGCCGGGACTACCGTGAGCAGTTCTTC.

CDR3 sequence (DNA): TGTGCCAGCAGTACCACCCGGACAGGGCCAGAGACCCAGTACTTC. This sequence encodes CASSTTRTGPETQYF. The rearrangement uses TRBV28 and TRBJ2-5; 8 bases line up with TRBD1. Germline CDR1 MDHEN, CDR2 SYDVKM. With V trimmed by 5 bases and J by 4 bases, 9 bases remained unmatched. The CDR3 is 15 amino acids.

The J gene is TRBJ2-1, the V gene TRBV27; a weak D match, TRBD2 (6 bases). The CDR3 runs 13 residues. V lost 6 bases and J lost 6, with 12 bases in between. Looked up from germline, CDR1 is MNHEY and CDR2 is SMNVEV (reference sequence). The CDR3 reads CASRGLLSNEQFF. The CDR3 DNA sequence: TGTGCCAGCAGGGGACTTCTTAGCAATGAGCAGTTCTTC.

Written as DNA, the CDR3 is TGTGCCAGCAGCTTTAGAACACAGGGGGCGCGGGAGACCCAGTACTTC. Translated, it gives CASSFRTQGARETQYF. This sequence joins TRBV13 and TRBJ2-5; 9 positions agree with TRBD1. This CDR3 has 16 amino acids. V lost 3 bases to trimming and J lost 5 bases; unmatched junction nucleotides: 10. Looked up from germline, CDR1 is PRHDT and CDR2 is FYEKMQ (reference sequence).

The gene calls are TRBV7-2 and TRBJ1-3; 9 positions match TRBD1. Germline CDR1 reads SGHTA; CDR2 reads FQGNSA. The CDR3 extends over 16 amino acids. Trimming at V came to 0 bases and at J to 8 bases, leaving 8 bases not matched to a gene. For the CDR3, the DNA is TGTGCCAGCAGCTTAGCCCCGGACAGGGGACGAGACACCATATATTTT. Its protein is CASSLAPDRGRDTIYF.

The V call is TRBV29-1, the J call TRBJ1-2; 7 nucleotides match TRBD1. Losses at the gene ends were 7 bases for V and 8 bases for J; bases not matched to a gene: 10. CDR3 length: 12 amino acids. CDR1 and CDR2 (germline): SQVTM, ANQGSEA. This CDR3 is CSAGQDYVGYTF. The CDR3 coding sequence is TGCAGCGCCGGACAGGACTACGTGGGCTACACCTTC.

The rearrangement uses TRBV5-1 and TRBJ1-6; D is perhaps TRBD1 (6 bases). CDR1 and CDR2 (germline): SGHRS, YFSETQ. V lost 0 bases and J 7 bases, leaving 14 bases between the germline ends. The CDR3 runs 16 residues. The DNA of the CDR3 is TGCGCCAGCAGCTTGGCTACAGGGTCGGGGAATTCACCCCTCCACTTT. This codes for CASSLATGSGNSPLHF.

This clone appeared once. The J gene is TRBJ2-5, the V gene TRBV10-3, with D possibly TRBD2 on 6 matching bases. CDR1 is ENHRY and CDR2 is SYGVKD in the germline V gene. Deletions cut 6 bases from V and 11 bases from J, with 16 bases between. The CDR3 runs to 12 residues. The chain's CDR3 is CAIRSAAGTQYF. The CDR3 nucleotides are TGTGCCATCAGGTCCGCCGCGGGGACTCAGTACTTC.

This chain joins TRBV5-4 and TRBJ2-1; 7 nucleotides align to TRBD2. The CDR3 has 15 residues. Germline V gene sequence: CDR1 SGHNT, CDR2 YYREEE (reference sequence). V lost 0 bases, J lost 5 bases, and 5 bases stayed unmatched. The CDR3 spells CASSLAGRNHNEQFF. The CDR3 DNA reads TGTGCCAGCAGCTTGGCCGGGAGGAACCACAATGAGCAGTTCTTC.

The chain is built from TRBV7-2 and TRBJ1-1; TRBD1 might be the D (5 bases). The germline CDR1 and CDR2 sequences are SGHTA and FQGNSA. Trimming removed 6 bases from V and 4 bases from J, with 18 bases in between. The CDR3 runs 15 residues. The CDR3 is CASRSGRGLGTEAFF. The DNA for the CDR3 is TGTGCCAGCAGATCAGGTAGGGGCTTAGGCACTGAAGCTTTCTTT.